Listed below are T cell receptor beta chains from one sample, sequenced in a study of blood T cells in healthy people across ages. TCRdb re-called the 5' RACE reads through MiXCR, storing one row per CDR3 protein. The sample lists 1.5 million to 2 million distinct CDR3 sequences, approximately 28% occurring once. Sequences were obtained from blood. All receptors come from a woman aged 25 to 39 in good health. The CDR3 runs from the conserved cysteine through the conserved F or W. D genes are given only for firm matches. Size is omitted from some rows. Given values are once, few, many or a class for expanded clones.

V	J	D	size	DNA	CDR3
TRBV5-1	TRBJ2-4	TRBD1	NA	TGCGCCAGCAGCTGGTGGAGCCGGGACAGGGGGGACCAGTACTTC	CASSWWSRDRGDQYF
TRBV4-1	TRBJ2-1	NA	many	TGCGCCAGCAGCCAACATGAATCAGCAGGGGTTGAGCAGTTCTTC	CASSQHESAGVEQFF
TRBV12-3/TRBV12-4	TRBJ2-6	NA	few	TGTGCCAGCAGTTTAGTGTTTCGCGGGACAGCGTTCTCGGGGGCCAACGTCCTGACTTTC	CASSLVFRGTAFSGANVLTF
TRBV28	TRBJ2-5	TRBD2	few	TGTGCCAGCACGGCGGGGGAAGAGACCCAGTACTTC	CASTAGEETQYF
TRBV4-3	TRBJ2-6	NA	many	TGCGCCAGCAGCCAAGCGGCGGATCTCTCTGGGGCCAACGTCCTGACTTTC	CASSQAADLSGANVLTF
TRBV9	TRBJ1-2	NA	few	TGTGCCAGCAGCGTAGCTGGGGAAGGAACTCGAGATGGCTACACCTTC	CASSVAGEGTRDGYTF
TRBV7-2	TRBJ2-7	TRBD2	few	TGTGCCAGCAGCCCGGGGGCGGTAGCGGGAGGTTACGCTTCCTACGAGCAGTACTTC	CASSPGAVAGGYASYEQYF
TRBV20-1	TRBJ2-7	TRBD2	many	TGCAGTGCCAGAATGAGTAGCGGGTCCGCCTACGAGCAGTACTTC	CSARMSSGSAYEQYF
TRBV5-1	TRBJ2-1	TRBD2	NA	TGCGCCAGCCGGATAGCGGGGGCCTCAAACAATGAGCAGTTCTTC	CASRIAGASNNEQFF
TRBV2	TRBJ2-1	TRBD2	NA	TGTGCCAGCAGCCAATGGGGTAGCGGGGGGACAGAGACCCAGTTCTTC	CASSQWGSGGTETQFF
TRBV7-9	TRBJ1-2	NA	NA	TGTGCCAGCAGCCCGTCCCCCCGTTTTGGCTACACCTTC	CASSPSPRFGYTF
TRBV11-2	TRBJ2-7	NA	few	TGTGCCAGCAGTTTTTACACTGGAGGGGCGTACAAGCAGTACTTC	CASSFYTGGAYKQYF
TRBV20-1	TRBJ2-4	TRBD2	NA	TGCAGTGCTAGAGATTCCGCTAGCGGGTACTATGAGCAGTACTTC	CSARDSASGYYEQYF
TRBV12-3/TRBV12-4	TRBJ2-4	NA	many	TGTGCCAGCGGGCTTAGTAGCCAGGGAAACATTCAGTACTTC	CASGLSSQGNIQYF
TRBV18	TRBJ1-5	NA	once	TGTGCCAGCTCACCTTACCCACGAGACAGGCCCCGACAGCCCCAGCATTTT	CASSPYPRDRPRQPQHF
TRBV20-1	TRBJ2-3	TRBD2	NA	TGCAGTGCTAGGGGACTAGACACAGATACGCAGTATTTT	CSARGLDTDTQYF
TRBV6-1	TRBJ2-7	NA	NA	TGTGCCAGCAGTGCGGGACTTCAATACGAGCAGTACTTC	CASSAGLQYEQYF
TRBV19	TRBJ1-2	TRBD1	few	TGTGCCACACAGGGACAGGGTGGCTACACCTTC	CATQGQGGYTF
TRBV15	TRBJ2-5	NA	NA	TGTGCCACCAGCAGAGACCGGGCTCGAGTCGGAGAGACCCAGTACTTC	CATSRDRARVGETQYF
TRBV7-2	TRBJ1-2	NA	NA	TGTGCCAGCACCCACCTCGGACGGCTCTATGGCTACACCTTC	CASTHLGRLYGYTF
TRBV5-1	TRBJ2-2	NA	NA	TGCGCCAGCAGCCCAACGGGGGCAGGGCGAGGGACCGGGGAGCTGTTTTTT	CASSPTGAGRGTGELFF
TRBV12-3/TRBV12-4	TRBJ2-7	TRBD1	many	TGTGCCAGCAGTCTACAGGGGACAACCTCCTACGAGCAGTACTTC	CASSLQGTTSYEQYF
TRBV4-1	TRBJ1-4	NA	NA	TGCACCAGCAGCCTCCGCACAGTCCTTAATGAAAAACTGTTTTTT	CTSSLRTVLNEKLFF
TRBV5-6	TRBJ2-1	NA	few	TGTGCCAGCAGGAATGAAGGCGAGCAGTTCTTC	CASRNEGEQFF
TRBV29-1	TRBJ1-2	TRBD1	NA	TGCAGCGCCAGAGGGACACAGGGGGCAAGTGGCTACACCTTC	CSARGTQGASGYTF
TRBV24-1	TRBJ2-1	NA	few	TGTGCCACCAGTGAAACAGGGATAGAAAAGCAGTTCTTC	CATSETGIEKQFF
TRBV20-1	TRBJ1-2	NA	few	TGCTCATGTGGGCTCCCCTATGGCTACACCTTC	CSCGLPYGYTF
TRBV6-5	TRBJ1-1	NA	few	TGTGCCAGCAGTTCCGTGGGGCGGAACACTGAAGCTTTCTTT	CASSSVGRNTEAFF
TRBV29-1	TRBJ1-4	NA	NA	TGCAGCGTTGCTGAGGGGAGAGGGGAAAAACTGTTTTTT	CSVAEGRGEKLFF
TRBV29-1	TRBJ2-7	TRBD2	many	TGCAGCGTTGAAACAGCGGGAGTAGACGAGCAGTACTTC	CSVETAGVDEQYF
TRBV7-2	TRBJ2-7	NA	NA	TGTGCCAGCAGCTTAGAGTGGACTACCTCCTACGAGCAGTACTTC	CASSLEWTTSYEQYF
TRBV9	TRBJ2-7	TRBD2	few	TGTGCCAGCACCACTTCGGGAGGCGCCTACAATGAGCAGTACTTC	CASTTSGGAYNEQYF
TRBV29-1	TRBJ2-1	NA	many	TGCAGCGTGGCTTGGAATGAGCAGTTCTTC	CSVAWNEQFF
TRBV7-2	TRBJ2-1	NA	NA	TGTGCCAGCAGCCCGCAGACCGGGACAGAGCAGTTCTTC	CASSPQTGTEQFF
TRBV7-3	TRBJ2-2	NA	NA	TGTGCCAGCAAAGGGACGCGCACCGGGGAGCTGTTTTTT	CASKGTRTGELFF
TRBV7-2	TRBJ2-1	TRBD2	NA	TGTGCCAGCAGTTTAGCGGGAGATTTCTACAATGAGCAGTTCTTC	CASSLAGDFYNEQFF
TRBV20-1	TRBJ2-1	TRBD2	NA	TGCAGTGCTAGAAGGCTAGCGGGAGGGAGGAATGAGCAGTTCTTC	CSARRLAGGRNEQFF
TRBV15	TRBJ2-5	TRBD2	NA	TGTGCCACCAGCTCTAACGGGAGGCGAGAGACCCAGTACTTC	CATSSNGRRETQYF
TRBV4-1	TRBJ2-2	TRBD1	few	TGCGCCAGCAGGCAGTCTCGGGACAGGACACCCACCGGGGAGCTGTTTTTT	CASRQSRDRTPTGELFF
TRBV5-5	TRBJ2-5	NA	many	TGTGCCAGCAGCAAACTTGGCCAAGAGACCCAGTACTTC	CASSKLGQETQYF
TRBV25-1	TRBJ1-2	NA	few	TGTGCCAGCAGGGCCCCCGGGTCCAACTATGGCTACACCTTC	CASRAPGSNYGYTF
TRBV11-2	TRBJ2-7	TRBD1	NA	TGTGCCAGCAGCACGGACAGGGCCGGAGTGCAGTACTTC	CASSTDRAGVQYF
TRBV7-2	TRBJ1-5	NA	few	TGTACCAGCAGCTTAATGTTGGATCAGCCCCAGCATTTT	CTSSLMLDQPQHF
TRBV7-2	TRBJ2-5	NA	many	TGTGCCAGCAGCTTAGAAGACAGATGGGAGACCCAGTACTTC	CASSLEDRWETQYF
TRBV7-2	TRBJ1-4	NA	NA	TGTGCCAGCAGCCCTGTTGGGGGTGCGGCAACTAATGAAAAACCGTTTTTT	CASSPVGGAATNEKPFF
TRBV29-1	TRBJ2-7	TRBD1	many	TGCAGCGTCATGACAGGGAAGAACTACGAGCAGTACTTC	CSVMTGKNYEQYF
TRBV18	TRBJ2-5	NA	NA	TGTGCCAGCTCACCCGCCCCGGATGAAGAGACCCAGTACTTC	CASSPAPDEETQYF
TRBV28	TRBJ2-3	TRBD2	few	TGTGCCAGCAGTGGGACTAATACGCAGTATTTT	CASSGTNTQYF
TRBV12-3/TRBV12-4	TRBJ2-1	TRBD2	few	TGTGCCAGCAGATCTTTATTCTCGAATCGCGGGAGTGTCGATGAGCAGTTCTTC	CASRSLFSNRGSVDEQFF
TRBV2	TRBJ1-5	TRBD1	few	TGTGCCAGCAGTGAAGCGAAGACAGGGGATCAGCCCCAGCATTTT	CASSEAKTGDQPQHF
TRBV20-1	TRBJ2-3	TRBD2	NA	TGCAGTGCTTATCCGGGACTAGCGGGGGGTAGCACAGATACGCAGTATTTT	CSAYPGLAGGSTDTQYF
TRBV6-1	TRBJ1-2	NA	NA	TGTGCCAGCAGTGAAGCGCCCCCAGGCCTCCGCTACACCTTC	CASSEAPPGLRYTF
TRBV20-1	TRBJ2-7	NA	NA	TGCAGTGCTAGAGATTGGAAAAGAGGGTCCTACGAGCAGTACTTC	CSARDWKRGSYEQYF
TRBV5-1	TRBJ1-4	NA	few	TGCGCCAGCAGCTTCAGTGGGGGCGAAGAAAAACTGTTTTTT	CASSFSGGEEKLFF
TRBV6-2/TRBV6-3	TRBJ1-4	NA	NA	TGTGCCAGCAGTTACGTTGGAACGTACGACGGGGGGAATGAAAAACTGTTTTTT	CASSYVGTYDGGNEKLFF
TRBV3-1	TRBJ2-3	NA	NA	TGTGCCAGCACCTTAGGGGGGGTTGGGGACGATACGCAGTATTTT	CASTLGGVGDDTQYF
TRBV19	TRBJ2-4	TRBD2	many	TGTGCCAGTAGTTATCGCCCTAGCGGGGGCACTGGGGCCAAAAACATTCAGTACTTC	CASSYRPSGGTGAKNIQYF
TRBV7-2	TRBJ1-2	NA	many	TGTGCCAGCAGCTTACGGGTCACAGATGGCTACACCTTC	CASSLRVTDGYTF
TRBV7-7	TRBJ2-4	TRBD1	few	TGTGCCAGCAGCTGGGAGGGACAGGGGACCGGGGCCAAAAACATTCAGTACTTC	CASSWEGQGTGAKNIQYF